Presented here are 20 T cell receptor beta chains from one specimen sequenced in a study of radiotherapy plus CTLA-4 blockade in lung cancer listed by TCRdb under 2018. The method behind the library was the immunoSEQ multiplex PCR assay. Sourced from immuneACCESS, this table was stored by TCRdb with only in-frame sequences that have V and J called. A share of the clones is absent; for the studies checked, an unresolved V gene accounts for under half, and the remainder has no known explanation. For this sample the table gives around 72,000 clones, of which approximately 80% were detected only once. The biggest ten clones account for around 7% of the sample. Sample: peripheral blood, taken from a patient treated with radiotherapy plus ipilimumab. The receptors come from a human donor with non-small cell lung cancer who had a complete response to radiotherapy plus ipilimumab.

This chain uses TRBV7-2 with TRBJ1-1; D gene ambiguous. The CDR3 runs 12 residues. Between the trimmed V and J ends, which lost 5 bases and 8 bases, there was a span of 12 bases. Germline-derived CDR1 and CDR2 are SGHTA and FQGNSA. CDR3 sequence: CASSPFRGEAFF. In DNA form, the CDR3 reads TGTGCCAGCAGCCCGTTCCGAGGGGAAGCTTTCTTT.

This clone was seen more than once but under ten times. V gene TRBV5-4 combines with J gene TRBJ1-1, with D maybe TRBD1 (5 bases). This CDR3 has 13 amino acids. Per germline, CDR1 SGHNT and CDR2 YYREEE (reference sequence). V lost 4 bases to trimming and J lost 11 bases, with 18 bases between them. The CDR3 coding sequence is TGTGCCAGCAGCAAGGGAGACAGCTTAGGCGCTTTCTTT. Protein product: CASSKGDSLGAFF.

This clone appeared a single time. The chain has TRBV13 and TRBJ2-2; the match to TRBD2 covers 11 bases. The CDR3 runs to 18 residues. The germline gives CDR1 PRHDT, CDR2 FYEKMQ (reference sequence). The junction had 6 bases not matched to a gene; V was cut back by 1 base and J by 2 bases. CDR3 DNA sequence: TGTGCCAGCAGCTTAGCTTTGGGACTAGCGGTTAACACCGGGGAGCTGTTTTTT. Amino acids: CASSLALGLAVNTGELFF.

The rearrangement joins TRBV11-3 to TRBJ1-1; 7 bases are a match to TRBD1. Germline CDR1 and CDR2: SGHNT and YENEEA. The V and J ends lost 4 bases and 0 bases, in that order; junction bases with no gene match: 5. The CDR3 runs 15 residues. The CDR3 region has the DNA TGTGCCAGCAGCTCCCCGGGACAGATGAACACTGAAGCTTTCTTT. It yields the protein CASSSPGQMNTEAFF.

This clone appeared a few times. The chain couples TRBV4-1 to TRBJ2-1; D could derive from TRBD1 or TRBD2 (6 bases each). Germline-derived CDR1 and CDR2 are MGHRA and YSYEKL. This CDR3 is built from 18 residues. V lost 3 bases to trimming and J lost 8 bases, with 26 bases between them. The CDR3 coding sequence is TGCGCCAGCAGCCAGGCAAGGGACGACAGGTCGCCGGGGGATGAGCAGTTCTTC. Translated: CASSQARDDRSPGDEQFF.

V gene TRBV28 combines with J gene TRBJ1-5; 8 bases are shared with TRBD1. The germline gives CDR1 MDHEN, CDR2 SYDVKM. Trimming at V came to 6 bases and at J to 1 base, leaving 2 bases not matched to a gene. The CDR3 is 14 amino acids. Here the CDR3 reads CASSTGGSNQPQHF. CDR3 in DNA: TGTGCCAGCAGCACAGGGGGAAGCAATCAGCCCCAGCATTTT.

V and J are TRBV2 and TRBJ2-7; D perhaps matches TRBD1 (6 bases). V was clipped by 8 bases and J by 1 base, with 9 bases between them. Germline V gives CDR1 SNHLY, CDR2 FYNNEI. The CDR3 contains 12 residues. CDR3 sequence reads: CASRDISYEQYF. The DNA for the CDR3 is TGTGCCAGCCGGGACATTTCCTACGAGCAGTACTTC.

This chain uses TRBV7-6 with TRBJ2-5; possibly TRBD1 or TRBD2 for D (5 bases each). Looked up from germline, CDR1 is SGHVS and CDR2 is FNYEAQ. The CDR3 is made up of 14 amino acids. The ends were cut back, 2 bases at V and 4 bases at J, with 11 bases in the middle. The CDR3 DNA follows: TGTGCCAGCAGCTTATTGGCAGGGAGAGAGACCCAGTACTTC. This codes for CASSLLAGRETQYF.

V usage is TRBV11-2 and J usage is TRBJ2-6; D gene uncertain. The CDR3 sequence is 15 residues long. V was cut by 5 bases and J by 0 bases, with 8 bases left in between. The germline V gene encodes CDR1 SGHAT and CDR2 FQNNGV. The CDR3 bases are TGTGCCAGCAGCGCCGCGGCCTCTGGGGCCAACGTCCTGACTTTC. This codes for CASSAAASGANVLTF.

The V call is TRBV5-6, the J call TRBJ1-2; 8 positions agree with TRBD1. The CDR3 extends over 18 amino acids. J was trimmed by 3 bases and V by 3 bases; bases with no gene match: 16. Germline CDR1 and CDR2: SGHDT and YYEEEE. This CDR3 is CASSSEIAGGAEYYGYTF. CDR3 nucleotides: TGTGCCAGCAGCTCGGAAATCGCAGGGGGCGCGGAGTACTATGGCTACACCTTC.

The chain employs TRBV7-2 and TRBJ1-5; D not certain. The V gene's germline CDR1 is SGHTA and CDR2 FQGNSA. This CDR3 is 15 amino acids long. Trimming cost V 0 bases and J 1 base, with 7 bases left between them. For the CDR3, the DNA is TGTGCCAGCAGCTTAGCGCTACAGAGCAATCAGCCCCAGCATTTT. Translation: CASSLALQSNQPQHF.

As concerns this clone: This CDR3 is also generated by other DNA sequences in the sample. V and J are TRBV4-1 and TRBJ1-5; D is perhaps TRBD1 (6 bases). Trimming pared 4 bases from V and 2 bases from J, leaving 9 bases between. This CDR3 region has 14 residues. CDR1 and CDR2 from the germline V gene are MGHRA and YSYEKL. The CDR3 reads CASSPQGGNQPQHF. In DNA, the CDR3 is TGCGCCAGCAGCCCACAGGGTGGCAATCAGCCCCAGCATTTT.

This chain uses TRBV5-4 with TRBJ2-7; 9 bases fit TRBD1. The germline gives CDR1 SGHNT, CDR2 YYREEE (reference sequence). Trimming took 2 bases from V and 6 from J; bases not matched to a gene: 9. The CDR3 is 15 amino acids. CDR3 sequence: CASSFGWDRAAEQYF. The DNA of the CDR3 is TGTGCCAGCAGCTTCGGTTGGGACAGGGCGGCCGAGCAGTACTTC.

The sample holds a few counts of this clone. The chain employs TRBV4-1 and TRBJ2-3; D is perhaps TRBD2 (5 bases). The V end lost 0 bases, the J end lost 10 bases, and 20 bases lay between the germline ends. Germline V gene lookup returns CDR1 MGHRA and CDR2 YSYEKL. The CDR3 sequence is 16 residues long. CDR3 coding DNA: TGCGCCAGCAGCCAAGATTTAGGTGGAGGTGGGTATGCGCAGTATTTT. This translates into CASSQDLGGGGYAQYF.

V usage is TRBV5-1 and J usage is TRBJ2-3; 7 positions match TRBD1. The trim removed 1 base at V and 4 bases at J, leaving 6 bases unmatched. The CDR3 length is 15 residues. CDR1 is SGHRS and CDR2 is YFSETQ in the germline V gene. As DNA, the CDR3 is TGCGCCAGCAGCTTGCAGGGCAGGGGGTCAGATACGCAGTATTTT. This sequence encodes CASSLQGRGSDTQYF.

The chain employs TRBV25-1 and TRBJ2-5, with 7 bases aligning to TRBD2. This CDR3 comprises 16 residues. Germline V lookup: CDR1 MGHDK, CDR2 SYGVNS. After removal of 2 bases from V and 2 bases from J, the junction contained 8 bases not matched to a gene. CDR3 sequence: CASSEPLAEIQETQYF. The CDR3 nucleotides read TGTGCCAGCAGTGAACCCCTAGCGGAGATACAAGAGACCCAGTACTTC.

CDR3 in DNA: TGTGCCAGCAGTGAGGTCGGGACTGAAGCTTTCTTT. It encodes CASSEVGTEAFF. The chain links TRBV5-6 to TRBJ1-1; no firm D call. The CDR3 is 12 amino acids. V was trimmed by 5 bases and J by 5 bases, leaving 10 bases between them. CDR1 SGHDT and CDR2 YYEEEE come from the germline V gene.

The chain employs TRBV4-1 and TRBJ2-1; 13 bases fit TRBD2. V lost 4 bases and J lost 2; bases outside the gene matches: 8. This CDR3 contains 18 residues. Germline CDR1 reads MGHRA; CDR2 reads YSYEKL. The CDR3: CASSLTSGGPPPYNEQFF. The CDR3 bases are TGCGCCAGCAGCCTGACTAGCGGGGGGCCCCCCCCCTACAATGAGCAGTTCTTC.

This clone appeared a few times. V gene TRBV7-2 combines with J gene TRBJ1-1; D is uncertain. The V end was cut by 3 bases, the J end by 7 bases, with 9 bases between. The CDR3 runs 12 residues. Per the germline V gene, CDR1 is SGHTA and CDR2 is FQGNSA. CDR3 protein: CASSFGRREAFF. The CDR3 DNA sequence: TGTGCCAGCAGCTTTGGCAGACGTGAAGCTTTCTTT.

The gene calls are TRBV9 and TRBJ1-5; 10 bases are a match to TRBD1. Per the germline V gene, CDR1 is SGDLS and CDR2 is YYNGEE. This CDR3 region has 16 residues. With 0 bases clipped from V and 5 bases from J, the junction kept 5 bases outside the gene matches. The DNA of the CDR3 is TGTGCCAGCAGCGTAGCACCCGGACAGGGGGATCAGCCCCAGCATTTT. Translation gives CASSVAPGQGDQPQHF.